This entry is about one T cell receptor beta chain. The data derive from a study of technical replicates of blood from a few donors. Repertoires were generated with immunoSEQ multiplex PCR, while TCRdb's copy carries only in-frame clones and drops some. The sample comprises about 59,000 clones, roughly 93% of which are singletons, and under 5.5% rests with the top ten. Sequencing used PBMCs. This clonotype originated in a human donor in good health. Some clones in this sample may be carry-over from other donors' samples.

The CDR3 here is CASSRAGGADVYEQYF. As DNA, the CDR3 is TGTGCCAGCAGCCGGGCGGGGGGCGCTGATGTCTACGAGCAGTACTTC. The chain joins TRBV5-4 to TRBJ2-7; 8 bases are a match to TRBD2. The germline gives CDR1 SGHNT, CDR2 YYREEE (reference sequence). V lost 4 bases, J lost 3 bases, and 12 bases stayed unmatched. The length of the CDR3 is 16 residues. Full variable domain (remainder filled in from reference TRBV5-4 and TRBJ2-7): ETGVTQSPTHLIKTRGQQVTLRCSSQSGHNTVSWYQQALGQGPQFIFQYYREEENGRGNFPPRFSGLQFPNYSSELNVNALELDDSALYLCASSRAGGADVYEQYFGPGTRLTVT.